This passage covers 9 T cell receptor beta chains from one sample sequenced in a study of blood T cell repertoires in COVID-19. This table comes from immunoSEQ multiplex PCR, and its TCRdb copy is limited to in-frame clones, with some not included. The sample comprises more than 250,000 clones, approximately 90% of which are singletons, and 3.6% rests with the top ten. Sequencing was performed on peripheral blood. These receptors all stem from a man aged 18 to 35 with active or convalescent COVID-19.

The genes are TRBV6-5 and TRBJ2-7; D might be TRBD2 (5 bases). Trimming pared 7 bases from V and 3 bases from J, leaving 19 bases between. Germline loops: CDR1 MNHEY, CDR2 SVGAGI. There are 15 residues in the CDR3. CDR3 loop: CASILRADSHYEQYF. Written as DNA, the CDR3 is TGTGCCAGCATCCTCCGAGCGGATTCTCACTACGAGCAGTACTTC.

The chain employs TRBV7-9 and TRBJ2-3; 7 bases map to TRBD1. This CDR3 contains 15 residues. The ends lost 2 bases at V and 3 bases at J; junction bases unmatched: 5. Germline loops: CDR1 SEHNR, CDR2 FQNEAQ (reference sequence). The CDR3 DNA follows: TGTGCCAGCAGCTTACCGGGACAGCCAACAGATACGCAGTATTTT. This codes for CASSLPGQPTDTQYF.

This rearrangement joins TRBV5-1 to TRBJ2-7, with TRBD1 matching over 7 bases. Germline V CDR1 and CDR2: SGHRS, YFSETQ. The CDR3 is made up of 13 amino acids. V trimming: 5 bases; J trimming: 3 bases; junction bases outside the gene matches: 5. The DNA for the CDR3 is TGCGCCAGCAGGGGGACAGTGTACTACGAGCAGTACTTC. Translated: CASRGTVYYEQYF.

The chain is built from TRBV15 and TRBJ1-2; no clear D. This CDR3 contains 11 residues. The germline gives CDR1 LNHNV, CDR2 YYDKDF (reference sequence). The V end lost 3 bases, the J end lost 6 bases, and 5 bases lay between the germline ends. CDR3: CATSRRDGYTF. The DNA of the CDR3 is TGTGCCACCAGCAGGCGGGATGGCTACACCTTC.

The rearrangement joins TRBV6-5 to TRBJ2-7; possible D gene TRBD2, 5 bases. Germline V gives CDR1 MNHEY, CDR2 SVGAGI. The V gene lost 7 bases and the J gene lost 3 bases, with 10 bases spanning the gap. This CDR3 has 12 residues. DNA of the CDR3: TGTGCCAGCACGGGAACGGTCTACGAGCAGTACTTC. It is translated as CASTGTVYEQYF.

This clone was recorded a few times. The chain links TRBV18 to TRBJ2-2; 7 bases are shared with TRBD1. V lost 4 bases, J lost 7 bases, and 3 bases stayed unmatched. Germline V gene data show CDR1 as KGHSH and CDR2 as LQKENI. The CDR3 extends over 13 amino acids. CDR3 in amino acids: CASSLTGNGELFF. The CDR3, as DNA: TGTGCCAGCTCACTGACAGGGAACGGGGAGCTGTTTTTT. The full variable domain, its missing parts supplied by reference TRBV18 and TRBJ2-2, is NAGVMQNPRHLVRRRGQEARLRCSPMKGHSHVYWYRQLPEEGLKFMVYLQKENIIDESGMPKERFSAEFPKEGPSILRIQQVVRGDSAAYFCASSLTGNGELFFGEGSRLTVL.

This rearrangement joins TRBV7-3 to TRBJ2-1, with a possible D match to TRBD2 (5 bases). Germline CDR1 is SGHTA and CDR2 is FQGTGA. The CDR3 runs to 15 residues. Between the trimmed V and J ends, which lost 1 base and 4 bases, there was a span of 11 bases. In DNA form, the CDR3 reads TGTGCCAGCAGCTTAAGTCCTAGCCCATACAATGAGCAGTTCTTC. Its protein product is CASSLSPSPYNEQFF.

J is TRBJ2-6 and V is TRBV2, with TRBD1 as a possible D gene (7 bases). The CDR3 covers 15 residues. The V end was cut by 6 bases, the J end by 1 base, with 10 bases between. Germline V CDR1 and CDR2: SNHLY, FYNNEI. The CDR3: CASREGASGANVLTF. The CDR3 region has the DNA TGTGCCAGCAGGGAGGGGGCGTCTGGGGCCAACGTCCTGACTTTC.

The CDR3 loop reads CASTKGLGASDTQYF. In DNA form, the CDR3 reads TGTGCCAGCACCAAGGGTTTGGGGGCATCAGATACGCAGTATTTT. This chain connects TRBV3-1 (or the pseudogene TRBV3-2) to TRBJ2-3; the D gene is possibly TRBD1 (6 bases). Germline assignment: CDR1 LGHDT and CDR2 YNNKEL (reference sequence). This CDR3 is built from 15 residues. The V end was cut by 7 bases, the J end by 4 bases, with 18 bases between.